The 18 T cell receptor beta chains listed next were all sequenced from one sample in a study of blood T cell repertoires in COVID-19. TCRdb's table, derived via immunoSEQ multiplex PCR, lists solely in-frame clones and lacks some. This table has 250,000 to 350,000 clones, 75% to 90% appearing once. The sample consisted of peripheral blood. These receptors came from a woman in her sixties with acute or convalescent COVID-19.

This chain joins TRBV7-2 and TRBJ1-2; 10 bases align to TRBD1. The length of the CDR3 is 16 residues. V lost 5 bases, J lost 7 bases, and 13 bases stayed unmatched. The germline CDR1 and CDR2 sequences are SGHTA and FQGNSA. The CDR3 DNA reads as TGTGCCAGCAGCCCCTCCCAAAGACAGGGGGCAGGTGGCTACACCTTC. As protein: CASSPSQRQGAGGYTF.

The V gene is TRBV29-1, the J gene TRBJ1-2; a possible D gene is TRBD1 (5 bases). With 5 bases removed from V and 4 bases from J, the gap between germline ends came to 8 bases. CDR3 size: 11 residues. CDR1 and CDR2 (germline): SQVTM, ANQGSEA. The CDR3 is CSVMTAYGYTF. CDR3 DNA: TGCAGCGTTATGACAGCCTATGGCTACACCTTC.

The chain joins TRBV11-3 to TRBJ1-1; no clear D. Trimming took 1 base from V and 11 from J, leaving 20 bases between them. CDR3 length: 15 amino acids. Germline V CDR1 and CDR2: SGHNT, YENEEA. The CDR3 protein is CASSLGRIINHRAFF. The CDR3 nucleotides read TGTGCCAGCAGCTTAGGCCGAATCATTAATCATCGGGCTTTCTTT.

CDR3: CAAGTGGTPLHF. CDR3 coding DNA: TGTGCAGCCGGGACAGGGGGGACACCCCTCCACTTT. This chain links TRBV7-2 with TRBJ1-6, with 11 bases identical to TRBD1. Germline assignment: CDR1 SGHTA and CDR2 FQGNSA. The CDR3 has 12 residues.

The chain links TRBV5-1 to TRBJ2-6, with D perhaps matching TRBD2 (6 bases). Per germline, CDR1 SGHRS and CDR2 YFSETQ. The CDR3 runs 17 residues. Trimming cost V 0 bases and J 0 bases, with 10 bases left between them. This chain's CDR3 is CASSLAGTGSGANVLTF. For the CDR3, the DNA is TGCGCCAGCAGCTTGGCCGGGACTGGCTCTGGGGCCAACGTCCTGACTTTC.

This chain uses TRBV12-3 or TRBV12-4 with TRBJ1-5, with unresolved D. V lost 7 bases, J lost 4 bases, and 11 bases lay in between. The CDR3 contains 13 residues. CDR3 sequence: CASNLAPNQPQHF. Written as DNA, the CDR3 is TGTGCCAGCAACCTAGCCCCGAATCAGCCCCAGCATTTT.

The DNA of the CDR3 is TGTGCCAGCAACCTCGGACAGGGCAAAAACATTCAGTACTTC. Protein: CASNLGQGKNIQYF. The chain employs TRBV2 and TRBJ2-4, with 8 positions matching TRBD1. CDR3 length: 14 amino acids. After removal of 7 bases from V and 3 bases from J, the junction contained 5 bases not matched to a gene. Looked up from germline, CDR1 is SNHLY and CDR2 is FYNNEI.

The J gene is TRBJ1-2, the V gene TRBV14; 7 nucleotides align to TRBD1. The CDR3 covers 13 residues. After removal of 2 bases from V and 7 bases from J, the junction contained 4 bases not matched to a gene. Germline values: CDR1 SGHDN, CDR2 FVKESK. CDR3 loop: CASSQPTGFGYTF. The CDR3, as DNA: TGTGCCAGCAGCCAACCGACAGGGTTTGGCTACACCTTC.

This clone was observed a single time. Germline is not matched at one junction end, which may reflect a read error. V gene TRBV5-6 combines with J gene TRBJ1-4; TRBD1 aligns across 10 bases. Germline V gene data show CDR1 as SGHDT and CDR2 as YYEEEE. The CDR3 consists of 12 residues. The CDR3 here is CASSSTLGTGVF. The CDR3 DNA reads TGTGCCAGCAGCAGTACTCTTGGGACAGGGGTTTTT.

The genes are TRBV11-2 and TRBJ1-4, with D uncertain. CDR1 SGHAT and CDR2 FQNNGV come from the germline V gene. This CDR3 region has 16 residues. Trimming took 3 bases from V and 0 from J, leaving 11 bases between them. The CDR3 protein is CASSFGWRATNEKLFF. CDR3 nucleotide sequence: TGTGCCAGCAGCTTCGGTTGGCGGGCAACTAATGAAAAACTGTTTTTT.

This clone occurred a few times. The rearrangement joins TRBV11-2 to TRBJ2-2, with 8 positions matching TRBD1. CDR3 length equals 17 residues. V lost 1 base to trimming and J lost 5 bases; unmatched junction nucleotides: 9. From germline, CDR1 is SGHAT and CDR2 FQNNGV. The CDR3 loop reads CASSLGVGTGGTGELFF. The CDR3 bases are TGTGCCAGCAGCTTAGGAGTCGGGACAGGTGGGACCGGGGAGCTGTTTTTT.

V is TRBV5-5 and J is TRBJ2-7; 8 positions match TRBD1. V shed 6 bases and J 5 bases; nucleotides not matched to a gene: 10. The CDR3 has 14 residues. CDR1 SGHKS and CDR2 YYEKEE come from the germline V gene (reference sequence). CDR3 nucleotide sequence: TGTGCCAGCAACCGAGGACAGGGTCTCCACGAGCAGTACTTC. This encodes CASNRGQGLHEQYF. Supplemented by reference TRBV5-5 and TRBJ2-7, the full variable domain reads DAGVTQSPTHLIKTRGQQVTLRCSPISGHKSVSWYQQVLGQGPQFIFQYYEKEERGRGNFPDRFSARQFPNYSSELNVNALLLGDSALYLCASNRGQGLHEQYFGPGTRLTVT.

This chain uses TRBV5-1 with TRBJ1-1; TRBD1 agrees at 12 bases. Trimming removed 3 bases from V and 10 bases from J; junction bases left unmatched: 4. Germline V lookup: CDR1 SGHRS, CDR2 YFSETQ. CDR3 length equals 13 residues. The CDR3 reads CASSWGQGAGAFF. CDR3 nucleotides: TGCGCCAGCAGCTGGGGACAGGGGGCAGGAGCTTTCTTT.

V and J are TRBV7-8 and TRBJ1-4; unclear D gene. Germline CDR1 is SGHVS and CDR2 is FQNEAQ. There are 13 residues in the CDR3. Trimming removed 5 bases from V and 9 bases from J, with 13 bases in between. The CDR3 coding sequence is TGTGCCAGCAGCCGACGGCGGGATCAAAAACTGTTTTTT. It yields the protein CASSRRRDQKLFF.

With regard to this clone: The germline gene is not matched at one end of the junction; a read error may be the cause. V is TRBV27 and J is TRBJ1-2; TRBD1 matches at 7 bases. Germline CDR1 and CDR2: MNHEY and SMNVEV (reference sequence). The CDR3 is made up of 19 amino acids. CDR3 DNA sequence: TGTGCCAGCAGTTTTTCTCCCCTCCTCCGGGGGACAGCTAATTATGGCTACACCTTC. Its protein is CASSFSPLLRGTANYGYTF.

The chain employs TRBV28 and TRBJ1-1; maybe TRBD1 (5 bases). The germline gives CDR1 MDHEN, CDR2 SYDVKM. The CDR3 totals 12 residues. Trimming cost V 7 bases and J 9 bases, with 15 bases left between them. The CDR3 sequence is CASINSRGQAFF. Written as DNA, the CDR3 is TGTGCCAGCATCAACTCAAGGGGCCAAGCTTTCTTT. The whole variable domain, remainder taken from reference TRBV28 and TRBJ1-1, is DVKVTQSSRYLVKRTGEKVFLECVQDMDHENMFWYRQDPGLGLRLIYFSYDVKMKEKGDIPEGYSVSREKKERFSLILESASTNQTSMYLCASINSRGQAFFGQGTRLTVV.

The chain recombines TRBV7-3 with TRBJ2-7; TRBD1 aligns across 7 bases. V was pared by 9 bases and J by 6 bases, with 8 bases of the junction left unmatched. There are 12 residues in the CDR3. Germline V gene data show CDR1 as SGHTA and CDR2 as FQGTGA. DNA of the CDR3: TGTGCCAGTGGGACCAGGGGGTCCGAGCAGTACTTC. Residues: CASGTRGSEQYF.

V usage is TRBV4-3 and J usage is TRBJ1-4; a weak D match, TRBD1 (5 bases). CDR3 length: 14 amino acids. Germline assignment: CDR1 LGHNA and CDR2 YSLEER. The V and J ends lost 1 base and 5 bases respectively, with 8 bases between them. The CDR3 spells CASSQGQLNEKLFF. For the CDR3, the DNA is TGCGCCAGCAGCCAAGGACAGCTAAATGAAAAACTGTTTTTT.